Following are 25 T cell receptor beta chains from one sample sequenced in a study of cytomegalovirus exposure and HLA in healthy donors listed by TCRdb under 2017. Preparation of the library involved the immunoSEQ multiplex PCR assay. For the multiplex PCR, a mixture combining 60 forward primers for TCR Vbeta segments and 13 reverse primers for TCR Jbeta segments was used. TCRdb stores this immuneACCESS table with in-frame sequences only. Part of the clones is absent; in the studies checked, under half of the shortfall reflects unresolved V genes, and no reason is known for the rest. Present in this sample are roughly 200,000 clones, 81% of which were seen just once. The ten biggest clones cover around 3.7% of the sample. The sequencing input was PBMCs. The receptors come from a man between 35 and 55 years old in good health and CMV-seropositive.

This clone was recorded a few times. V gene TRBV27 combines with J gene TRBJ2-3; D might be TRBD2 (6 bases). The V gene lost 3 bases and the J gene lost 3 bases, with 16 bases spanning the gap. CDR3 length: 16 amino acids. Germline assignment: CDR1 MNHEY and CDR2 SMNVEV (reference sequence). CDR3 region: CASSFKSGEGTDTQYF. CDR3 bases: TGTGCCAGCAGTTTCAAATCGGGGGAAGGGACAGATACGCAGTATTTT.

This clone was counted once. The V call is TRBV19, the J call TRBJ1-2; no clear D gene. The CDR3 runs 13 residues. Trimming shortened V by 9 bases and J by 3 bases, and 14 bases separated the two germline ends. Germline CDR1 reads LNHDA; CDR2 reads SQIVND (reference sequence). CDR3: CARTGVEDYGYTF. The CDR3 nucleotides are TGTGCCAGAACCGGGGTCGAGGACTATGGCTACACCTTC.

The gene calls are TRBV30 and TRBJ1-2; TRBD1 agrees at 8 bases. Trimming removed 1 base from V and 3 bases from J; junction bases left unmatched: 7. Germline CDR1 GTSNPN, CDR2 SVGIG (reference sequence). The CDR3 has 15 residues. In nucleotides, the CDR3 is TGTGCCTGGAGTGACCGGACAGGGCCTTACTATGGCTACACCTTC. As protein: CAWSDRTGPYYGYTF.

This chain links TRBV2 with TRBJ1-6; 7 bases line up with TRBD1. CDR1 is SNHLY and CDR2 is FYNNEI in the germline V gene. This CDR3 region has 15 residues. V dropped 4 bases and J dropped 9; count of bases not matched to a gene: 9. CDR3 residues: CASSVGLGGISPLHF. The CDR3 DNA reads as TGTGCCAGCAGTGTAGGGTTAGGGGGCATTTCACCCCTCCACTTT.

The chain joins TRBV7-9 to TRBJ1-2, with 7 bases fitting TRBD1. Germline V gene lookup returns CDR1 SEHNR and CDR2 FQNEAQ (reference sequence). J was trimmed by 4 bases and V by 7 bases; bases with no gene match: 12. This CDR3 is 15 amino acids long. The CDR3 DNA is TGTGCCAGCACCCACGACAGGGTCTCTGCCTATGGCTACACCTTC. It specifies CASTHDRVSAYGYTF.

V gene TRBV6-1 combines with J gene TRBJ2-5; no clear D gene. Per the germline V gene, CDR1 is MNHNS and CDR2 is SASEGT. The CDR3 length is 14 residues. Trimming shortened V by 3 bases and J by 2 bases, and 10 bases separated the two germline ends. This chain's CDR3 is CASSDMVRQETQYF. Here the CDR3 DNA reads TGTGCCAGCAGTGATATGGTGAGGCAAGAGACCCAGTACTTC.

This clone showed up just once. This chain joins TRBV4-1 and TRBJ2-7; no definite D call. This CDR3 region has 17 residues. CDR1 is MGHRA and CDR2 is YSYEKL in the germline V gene. Trimming removed 2 bases from V and 0 bases from J, with 17 bases in between. CDR3 nucleotides: TGCGCCAGCAGCCAAAACCCTAGAGACCCGAGCTCCTACGAGCAGTACTTC. Residues: CASSQNPRDPSSYEQYF.

This chain connects TRBV15 to TRBJ2-2; 7 bases line up with TRBD2. The CDR3 contains 15 residues. The V segment lost 5 bases and the J segment 5 bases; nucleotides outside the gene matches: 8. From germline, CDR1 is LNHNV and CDR2 YYDKDF (reference sequence). CDR3 DNA sequence: TGTGCCACCAGCTTCGGGGCGGGAGTAACCGGGGAGCTGTTTTTT. Translated: CATSFGAGVTGELFF.

The CDR3 spells CASSLGPVGAEQYF. In nucleotides, the CDR3 is TGCGCCAGCAGCTTAGGTCCGGTAGGGGCCGAGCAGTACTTC. The J gene is TRBJ2-7, the V gene TRBV5-1, with TRBD1 as a possible D gene (5 bases). Trimming left V 2 bases short and J 6 bases short, with 15 bases between. CDR3 length: 14 residues. Per germline, CDR1 SGHRS and CDR2 YFSETQ.

V is TRBV5-4 and J is TRBJ1-6; 8 bases match TRBD1. Per germline, CDR1 SGHNT and CDR2 YYREEE (reference sequence). CDR3 length: 16 amino acids. The V and J ends lost 4 bases and 7 bases, in that order; junction bases with no gene match: 10. The CDR3 DNA reads as TGTGCCAGCAGCCTCGGACAGGGTGGCCTGAATTCACCCCTCCACTTT. It specifies CASSLGQGGLNSPLHF.

This rearrangement joins TRBV15 to TRBJ1-5; 7 bases agree with TRBD1. The CDR3 is 16 residues long. V dropped 5 bases and J dropped 5; count of bases not matched to a gene: 12. Germline CDR1 LNHNV, CDR2 YYDKDF (reference sequence). CDR3: CATSVDGGQRDQPQHF. The DNA for the CDR3 is TGTGCCACCAGCGTAGATGGGGGACAGAGAGATCAGCCCCAGCATTTT.

CDR3: CASEGTGRRTEAFF. For the CDR3, the DNA is TGTGCCAGCGAAGGGACAGGGAGACGGACTGAAGCTTTCTTT. This rearrangement joins TRBV2 to TRBJ1-1; 9 bases fit TRBD1. The germline V gene has CDR1 SNHLY and CDR2 FYNNEI. J gave up 5 bases and V 8 bases, and 9 bases lay outside the gene matches. The CDR3 runs 14 residues.

A few counts support this clone. The chain links TRBV13 to TRBJ2-6; D not resolved. V lost 1 base, J lost 2 bases, and 6 bases lay in between. Germline V CDR1 and CDR2: PRHDT, FYEKMQ (reference sequence). CDR3 length equals 15 residues. The CDR3 region has the DNA TGTGCCAGCAGCTTAGCCGGAGCTGGGGCCAACGTCCTGACTTTC. Translation: CASSLAGAGANVLTF.

J is TRBJ2-1 and V is TRBV6-5, with a tentative D call TRBD1 (6 bases). Germline-derived CDR1 and CDR2 are MNHEY and SVGAGI. CDR3 length equals 15 residues. Trimming removed 6 bases at V and 5 bases at J, with 17 bases between. CDR3 sequence reads: CASRKGWQGNNEQFF. The CDR3 bases are TGTGCCAGCAGGAAGGGGTGGCAGGGGAACAATGAGCAGTTCTTC.

The chain carries TRBV4-1 and TRBJ1-1; 8 positions match TRBD1. The germline V gene has CDR1 MGHRA and CDR2 YSYEKL. After removal of 3 bases from V and 6 bases from J, the junction contained 6 bases not matched to a gene. The CDR3 has 14 amino acids. CDR3 coding DNA: TGCGCCAGCAGCCAGGAGACAGGGGTGGCTGAAGCTTTCTTT. It specifies CASSQETGVAEAFF.

This rearrangement joins TRBV6-5 to TRBJ2-7; D might be TRBD1 (6 bases). V shed 1 base and J shed 7 bases, with 14 bases lying between them. Germline V gene data show CDR1 as MNHEY and CDR2 as SVGAGI. CDR3 size: 14 residues. The CDR3 region is CASSYWAGVGEQYF. The CDR3 nucleotides are TGTGCCAGCAGTTACTGGGCAGGGGTGGGGGAGCAGTACTTC.

This clone was seen a single time. The rearrangement links TRBV28 to TRBJ2-7; 8 bases are a match to TRBD1. The CDR3 has 14 residues. Losses at the gene ends were 6 bases for V and 4 bases for J; bases not matched to a gene: 8. CDR1 and CDR2 (germline): MDHEN, SYDVKM. CDR3 loop: CASSPGQGGYEQYF. The CDR3, as DNA: TGTGCCAGCAGCCCAGGACAGGGAGGTTACGAGCAGTACTTC.

This clone was recorded only once. V gene TRBV28 combines with J gene TRBJ2-7; the D gene is possibly TRBD2 (6 bases). Trimming took 6 bases from V and 7 from J, leaving 25 bases between them. Per germline, CDR1 MDHEN and CDR2 SYDVKM. The CDR3 is 16 residues long. For the CDR3, the DNA is TGTGCCAGCAGCCCGGGAAGCGGGCCCCCCGAGGGGGAGCAGTACTTC. It specifies CASSPGSGPPEGEQYF.

The chain recombines TRBV19 with TRBJ2-7; D unclear. The CDR3 is 13 residues long. Germline V gives CDR1 LNHDA, CDR2 SQIVND (reference sequence). Deletions cut 5 bases from V and 3 bases from J, with 11 bases between. For the CDR3, the DNA is TGTGCCAGTAGTGACGGGTTTCACTACGAGCAGTACTTC. Encoded protein: CASSDGFHYEQYF.

The chain is built from TRBV6-1 and TRBJ2-5; TRBD1 matches 9 bases. Near its end, the DNA agrees better with TRBJ2-7, so the J call may be wrong. CDR3 size: 13 residues. Germline V CDR1 and CDR2: MNHNS, SASEGT. CDR3 in DNA: TGTGCCAGCGGGGGACAGGGACCCTACGAGCAGTACTTC. Encoded protein: CASGGQGPYEQYF.

V and J are TRBV5-1 and TRBJ1-1; 9 nucleotides align to TRBD1. V gave up 3 bases and J gave up 4 bases; unmatched junction bases: 4. The germline V gene encodes CDR1 SGHRS and CDR2 YFSETQ. This CDR3 is built from 14 residues. In nucleotides, the CDR3 is TGCGCCAGCAGCTCCGACAGGGGGGGCACTGAAGCTTTCTTT. This sequence encodes CASSSDRGGTEAFF. Full variable domain (remainder filled in from reference TRBV5-1 and TRBJ1-1): KAGVTQTPRYLIKTRGQQVTLSCSPISGHRSVSWYQQTPGQGLQFLFEYFSETQRNKGNFPGRFSGRQFSNSRSEMNVSTLELGDSALYLCASSSDRGGTEAFFGQGTRLTVV.

J is TRBJ1-3 and V is TRBV6-5, with D unclear. Germline V CDR1 and CDR2: MNHEY, SVGAGI. The CDR3 has 14 residues. The germline V and J ends were trimmed by 7 bases and 4 bases, with 14 bases remaining between them. The CDR3 protein is CASIAAGAGNTIYF. CDR3 nucleotides: TGTGCCAGCATCGCCGCGGGAGCCGGAAACACCATATATTTT.

The chain links TRBV5-1 to TRBJ2-3; 13 nucleotides agree with TRBD2. After removal of 4 bases from V and 4 bases from J, the junction contained 12 bases not matched to a gene. This CDR3 comprises 18 residues. Per germline, CDR1 SGHRS and CDR2 YFSETQ. The DNA of the CDR3 is TGCGCCAGCAGCCATGGACTAGCGGGAGCGGGACGCCCAGATACGCAGTATTTT. This gives the protein CASSHGLAGAGRPDTQYF. Based on the CDR3 plus reference TRBV5-1 and TRBJ2-3, the full variable domain is KAGVTQTPRYLIKTRGQQVTLSCSPISGHRSVSWYQQTPGQGLQFLFEYFSETQRNKGNFPGRFSGRQFSNSRSEMNVSTLELGDSALYLCASSHGLAGAGRPDTQYFGPGTRLTVL.

The chain recombines TRBV6-5 with TRBJ2-2, with TRBD1 as a possible D gene (6 bases). V lost 4 bases and J lost 7, with 10 bases in between. The CDR3 runs to 13 residues. Germline-derived CDR1 and CDR2 are MNHEY and SVGAGI. The CDR3 loop is CASSSQGHGELFF. DNA for the CDR3: TGTGCCAGCAGTTCACAGGGACACGGGGAGCTGTTTTTT.

The table lists this clone with a few counts. The V and J genes are TRBV10-3 and TRBJ1-5; unclear D gene. The CDR3 totals 12 residues. Trimming stripped 2 bases from V and 7 bases from J, with 6 bases between. Germline CDR1 reads ENHRY; CDR2 reads SYGVKD. This CDR3 reads CAISEGGQPQHF. CDR3 nucleotide sequence: TGTGCCATCAGTGAGGGTGGCCAGCCCCAGCATTTT.